The count of the clone carrying this T cell receptor beta chain is one. These data belong to a study of blood T cell repertoires in COVID-19. The overall study: Samples of COVID-19 (acute and convalescent) were obtained from the United States, Italy and Spain.

TCRdb's table, derived via immunoSEQ multiplex PCR, lists solely in-frame clones and lacks some. Of 200,000 to 250,000 clones listed, roughly nine tenths are singletons. The CDR3 runs 13 residues. V was pared by 0 bases and J by 4 bases, with 9 bases between. CDR1 is GTSNPN, CDR2 SVGIG, per germline (reference sequence). Sequenced material: peripheral blood. The rearrangement uses TRBV30 and TRBJ1-1; D gene ambiguous. This receptor was obtained from a man in his 60s with COVID-19, enrolled during active disease. The CDR3 is CAWSVGVITEAFF. CDR3 DNA sequence: TGTGCCTGGAGTGTAGGAGTAATCACTGAAGCTTTCTTT.